In its sample, the clone carrying this T cell receptor (beta chain) was seen many times. The sample belongs to a study of metastatic and nonmetastatic thyroid tumors. There were no patients who had received any treatment before thyroid surgery. Through MiXCR, TCRdb re-clonotyped the PCR reads. Among over 20,000 clones listed, 20% to 30% were seen once. Per germline, CDR1 MNHEY and CDR2 SMNVEV (reference sequence). With 5 bases removed from V and 4 bases from J, the gap between germline ends came to 14 bases. The CDR3 consists of 14 residues. Sequencing input: tumor tissue. The origin of this receptor is a male donor with papillary thyroid cancer or a benign thyroid nodule (not recorded which). Some clones in this sample may be carry-over from other donors' samples. The chain couples TRBV27 to TRBJ1-2; D is possibly TRBD1 (6 bases). CDR3 residues: CASSPIGGFYGYTF. CDR3 DNA sequence: TGTGCCAGCAGTCCAATTGGGGGCTTCTATGGCTACACCTTC.